This section outlines one T cell receptor (beta chain) sequence together with its context. Its antigen is as yet unknown. This specimen comes from a study of CD8 T cells in ankylosing spondylitis. Using its own MiXCR run on the 5' RACE reads, TCRdb lists one record per CDR3 protein. This table holds 650,000 to 800,000 distinct CDR3 sequences, under 20% found once. Germline loops: CDR1 SGHKS, CDR2 YYEKEE (reference sequence). This CDR3 is 16 amino acids long. V shed 3 bases and J shed 2 bases, with 16 bases lying between them. Study-wide findings and caveats: One TCR beta motif, made up of under ten highly homologous variants, appeared characteristic of ankylosing spondylitis blood.

The clonotype was recovered from a male donor with ankylosing spondylitis. The V gene is TRBV5-5, the J gene TRBJ2-3; D tentatively fits TRBD1 or TRBD2 (6 bases each). Sequencing was carried out using blood, either unsorted or a sorted T cell fraction (not recorded which). As DNA, the CDR3 is TGTGCCAGCAGCTCACCGGGGGCGTTCCCCACAGATACGCAGTATTTT. Amino acid sequence: CASSSPGAFPTDTQYF.